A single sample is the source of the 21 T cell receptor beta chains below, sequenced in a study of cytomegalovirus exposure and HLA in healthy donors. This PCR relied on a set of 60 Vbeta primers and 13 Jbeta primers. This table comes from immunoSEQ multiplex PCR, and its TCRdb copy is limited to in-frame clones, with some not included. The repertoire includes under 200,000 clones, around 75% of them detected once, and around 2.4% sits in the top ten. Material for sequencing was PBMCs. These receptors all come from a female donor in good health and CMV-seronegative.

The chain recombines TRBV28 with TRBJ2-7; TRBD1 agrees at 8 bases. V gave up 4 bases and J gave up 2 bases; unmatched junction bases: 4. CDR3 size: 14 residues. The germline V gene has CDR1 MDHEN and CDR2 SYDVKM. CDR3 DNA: TGTGCCAGCAGTTCCTTGACAGGGGCCTACGAGCAGTACTTC. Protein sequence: CASSSLTGAYEQYF.

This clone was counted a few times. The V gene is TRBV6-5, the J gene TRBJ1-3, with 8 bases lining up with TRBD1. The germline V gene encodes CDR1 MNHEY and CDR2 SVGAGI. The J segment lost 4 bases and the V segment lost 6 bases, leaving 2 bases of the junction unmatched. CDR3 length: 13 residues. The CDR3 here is CASRRDRGNTIYF. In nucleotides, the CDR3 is TGTGCCAGCAGAAGGGACAGGGGAAACACCATATATTTT.

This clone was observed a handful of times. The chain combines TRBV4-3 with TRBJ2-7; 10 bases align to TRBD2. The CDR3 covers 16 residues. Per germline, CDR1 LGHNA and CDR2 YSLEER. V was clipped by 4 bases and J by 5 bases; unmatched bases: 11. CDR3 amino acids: CASSPASGSLSDEQYF. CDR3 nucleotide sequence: TGCGCCAGCAGCCCGGCTAGCGGGAGCCTTAGCGACGAGCAGTACTTC.

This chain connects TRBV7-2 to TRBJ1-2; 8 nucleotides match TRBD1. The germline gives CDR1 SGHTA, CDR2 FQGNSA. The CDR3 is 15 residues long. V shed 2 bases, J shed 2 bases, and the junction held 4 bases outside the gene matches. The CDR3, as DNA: TGTGCCAGCAGCTTACCCAGGACAGGGAACTATGGCTACACCTTC. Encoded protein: CASSLPRTGNYGYTF.

CDR3 sequence: CASSFNRGGQPQHF. DNA of the CDR3: TGTGCCAGCAGCTTCAACAGGGGAGGCCAGCCCCAGCATTTT. The chain employs TRBV11-2 and TRBJ1-5; 7 bases fit TRBD1. The V gene's germline CDR1 is SGHAT and CDR2 FQNNGV. The CDR3 spans 14 residues. V shed 3 bases, J shed 7 bases, and the junction held 6 bases outside the gene matches. Based on the CDR3 plus reference TRBV11-2 and TRBJ1-5, the full variable domain is EAGVAQSPRYKIIEKRQSVAFWCNPISGHATLYWYQQILGQGPKLLIQFQNNGVVDDSQLPKDRFSAERLKGVDSTLKIQPAKLEDSAVYLCASSFNRGGQPQHFGDGTRLSIL.

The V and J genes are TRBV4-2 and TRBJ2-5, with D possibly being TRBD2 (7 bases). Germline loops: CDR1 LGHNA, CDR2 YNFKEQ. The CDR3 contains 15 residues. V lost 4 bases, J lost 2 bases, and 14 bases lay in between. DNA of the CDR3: TGTGCCAGCAGCCCGAACGGGGGGCGGCAAGAGACCCAGTACTTC. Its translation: CASSPNGGRQETQYF.

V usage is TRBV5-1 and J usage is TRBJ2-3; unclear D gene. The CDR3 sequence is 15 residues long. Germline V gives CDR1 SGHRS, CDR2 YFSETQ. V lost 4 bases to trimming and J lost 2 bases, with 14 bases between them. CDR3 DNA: TGCGCCAGCAGCCTGGTGCGGAGCCCCACAGATACGCAGTATTTT. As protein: CASSLVRSPTDTQYF.

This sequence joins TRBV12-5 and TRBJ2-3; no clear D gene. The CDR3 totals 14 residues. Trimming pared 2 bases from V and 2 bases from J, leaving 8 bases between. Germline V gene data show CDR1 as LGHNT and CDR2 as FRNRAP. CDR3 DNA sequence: TGTGCTAGTGGTTTGTCTCCCCTCACAGATACGCAGTATTTT. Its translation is CASGLSPLTDTQYF.

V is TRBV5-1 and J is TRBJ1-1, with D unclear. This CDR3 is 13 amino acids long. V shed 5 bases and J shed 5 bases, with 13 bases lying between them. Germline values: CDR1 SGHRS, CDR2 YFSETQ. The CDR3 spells CASRAELGTEAFF. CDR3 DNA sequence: TGCGCCAGCAGAGCGGAACTGGGGACTGAAGCTTTCTTT.

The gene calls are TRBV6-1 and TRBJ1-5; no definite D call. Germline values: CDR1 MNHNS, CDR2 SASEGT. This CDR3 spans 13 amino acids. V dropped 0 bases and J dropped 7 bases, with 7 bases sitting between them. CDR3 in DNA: TGTGCCAGCAGTGAAGCCGCTAGCCAGCCCCAGCATTTT. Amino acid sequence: CASSEAASQPQHF.

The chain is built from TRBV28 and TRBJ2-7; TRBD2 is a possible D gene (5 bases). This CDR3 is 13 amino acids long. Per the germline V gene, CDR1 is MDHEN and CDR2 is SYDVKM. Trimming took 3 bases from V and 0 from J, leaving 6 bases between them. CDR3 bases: TGTGCCAGCAGTTTGGGGAGCTCCTACGAGCAGTACTTC. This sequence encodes CASSLGSSYEQYF.

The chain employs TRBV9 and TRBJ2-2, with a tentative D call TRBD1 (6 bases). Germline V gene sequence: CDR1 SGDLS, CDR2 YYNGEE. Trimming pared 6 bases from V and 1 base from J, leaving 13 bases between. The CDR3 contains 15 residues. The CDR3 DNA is TGTGCCAGCACCCCGCAAGGGGGGAACACCGGGGAGCTGTTTTTT. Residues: CASTPQGGNTGELFF. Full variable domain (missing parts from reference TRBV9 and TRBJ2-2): DSGVTQTPKHLITATGQRVTLRCSPRSGDLSVYWYQQSLDQGLQFLIQYYNGEERAKGNILERFSAQQFPDLHSELNLSSLELGDSALYFCASTPQGGNTGELFFGEGSRLTVL.

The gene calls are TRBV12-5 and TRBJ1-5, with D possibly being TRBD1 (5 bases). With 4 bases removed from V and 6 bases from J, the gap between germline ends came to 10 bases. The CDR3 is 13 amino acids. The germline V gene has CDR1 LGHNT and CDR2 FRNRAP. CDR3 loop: CASGSGGTQPQHF. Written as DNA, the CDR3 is TGTGCTAGTGGTTCGGGGGGTACTCAGCCCCAGCATTTT.

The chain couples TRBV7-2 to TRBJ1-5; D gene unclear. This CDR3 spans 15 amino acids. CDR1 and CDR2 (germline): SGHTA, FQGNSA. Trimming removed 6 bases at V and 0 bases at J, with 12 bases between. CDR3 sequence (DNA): TGTGCCAGCAGAGCCGGGGAGGGTAGCAATCAGCCCCAGCATTTT. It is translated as CASRAGEGSNQPQHF.

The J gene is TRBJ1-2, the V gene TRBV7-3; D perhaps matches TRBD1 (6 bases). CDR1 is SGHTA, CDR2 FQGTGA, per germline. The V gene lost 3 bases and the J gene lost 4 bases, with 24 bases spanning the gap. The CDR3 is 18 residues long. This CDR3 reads CASSFNGPRDRSTYGYTF. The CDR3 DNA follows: TGTGCCAGCAGCTTTAATGGACCCCGTGACAGGTCCACCTATGGCTACACCTTC.

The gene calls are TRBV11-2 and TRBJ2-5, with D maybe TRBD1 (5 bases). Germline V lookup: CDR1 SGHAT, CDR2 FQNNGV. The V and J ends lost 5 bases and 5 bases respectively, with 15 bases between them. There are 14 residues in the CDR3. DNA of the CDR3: TGTGCCAGCAGCACCCACCTAGGGGTGGAGACCCAGTACTTC. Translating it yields CASSTHLGVETQYF.

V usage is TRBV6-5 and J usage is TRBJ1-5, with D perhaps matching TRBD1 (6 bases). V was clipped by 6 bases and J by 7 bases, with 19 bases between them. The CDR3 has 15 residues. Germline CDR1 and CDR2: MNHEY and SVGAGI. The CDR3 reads CASSPHRDKRQPQHF. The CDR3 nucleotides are TGTGCCAGCAGCCCCCACCGGGACAAAAGGCAGCCCCAGCATTTT.

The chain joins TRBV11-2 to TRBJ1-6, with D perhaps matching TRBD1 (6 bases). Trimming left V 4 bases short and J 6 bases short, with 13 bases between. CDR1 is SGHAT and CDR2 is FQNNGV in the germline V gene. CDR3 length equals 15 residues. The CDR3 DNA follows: TGTGCCAGCAGCTCTCCCCTGGGGGCTAATTCACCCCTCCACTTT. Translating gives CASSSPLGANSPLHF.

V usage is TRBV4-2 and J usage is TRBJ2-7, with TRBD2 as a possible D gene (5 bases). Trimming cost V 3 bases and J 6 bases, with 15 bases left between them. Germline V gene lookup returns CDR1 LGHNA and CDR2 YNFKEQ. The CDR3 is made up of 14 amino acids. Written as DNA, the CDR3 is TGTGCCAGCAGCCATAATAGCGCTACCGGCGAGCAGTACTTC. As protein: CASSHNSATGEQYF.

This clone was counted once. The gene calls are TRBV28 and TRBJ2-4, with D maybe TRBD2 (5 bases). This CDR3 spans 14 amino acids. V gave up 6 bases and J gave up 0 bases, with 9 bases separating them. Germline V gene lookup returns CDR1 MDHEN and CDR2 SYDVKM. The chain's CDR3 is CASRVAGAKNIQYF. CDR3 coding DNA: TGTGCCAGCAGGGTGGCGGGAGCCAAAAACATTCAGTACTTC.

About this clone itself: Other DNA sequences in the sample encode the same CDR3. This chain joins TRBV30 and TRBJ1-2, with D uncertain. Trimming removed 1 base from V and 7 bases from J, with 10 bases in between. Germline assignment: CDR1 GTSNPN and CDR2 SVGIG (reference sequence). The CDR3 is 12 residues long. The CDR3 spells CAWSAGVGGYTF. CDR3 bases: TGTGCCTGGAGTGCAGGTGTCGGTGGCTACACCTTC.